A selection of T cell receptor beta chains follows, all from one sample in a study of PD-L1 blockade in urothelial cancer. Clones were sequenced by immunoSEQ multiplex PCR, and TCRdb holds only the in-frame ones, with some missing. The sample includes around 41,000 clones, around nine tenths of them seen just once. The sequenced sample was PBMCs, obtained around atezolizumab (anti-PD-L1) treatment. All receptors come from a woman aged 60 to 75 with urothelial cancer. The CDR3 runs from the conserved cysteine through the conserved F or W. Each record gives: clone size, V gene, D gene, J gene, CDR3 DNA, CDR3 protein. The D gene is left open where the match is weak. The size of a clone is reported for some rows only, either as once, few or many, or as a class for expanded clones.

>NA|TRBV4-1|NA|TRBJ2-7
TGCGCCAGCAGCCAAGATCCTAGTCGGGAGCAGTACTTC
CASSQDPSREQYF
>NA|TRBV4-1|TRBD2|TRBJ2-1
TGCGCCAGCAGCCGATCGACTAGCGGGACCAATGAGCAGTTCTTC
CASSRSTSGTNEQFF
>NA|TRBV7-8|TRBD1|TRBJ1-1
TGTGCCAGCAGCCGTCGGCGAGACAGGGTCACTGAAGCTTTCTTT
CASSRRRDRVTEAFF
>NA|TRBV28|NA|TRBJ2-6
TGTGCCAGCAGTTTTCACTCTGGGGCCAACGTCCTGACTTTC
CASSFHSGANVLTF
>NA|TRBV7-6|TRBD2|TRBJ2-1
TGTGCCAGCAGTTCTACCGGGACTAGCGGGTGGAGCTCCTACAATGAGCAGTTCTTC
CASSSTGTSGWSSYNEQFF
>NA|TRBV11-3|TRBD2|TRBJ2-3
TGTGCCAGCAGCTCCCCTAGGGCGGGGGGGGATACGCAGTATTTT
CASSSPRAGGDTQYF
>once|TRBV4-1|TRBD1|TRBJ1-1
TGCGCCAGCAGCCCCCGGACAGGAGTAAACACTGAAGCTTTCTTT
CASSPRTGVNTEAFF
>NA|TRBV2|NA|TRBJ2-1
TGTGCCAGCAGTGAAGCGCGGTCGAGACAGAGATACAATGAGCAGTTCTTC
CASSEARSRQRYNEQFF
>NA|TRBV14|TRBD2|TRBJ2-7
TGTGCCAGCAGCCAAGGGACTAGGAACTACGAGCAGTACTTC
CASSQGTRNYEQYF
>NA|TRBV6-1|NA|TRBJ2-7
TGTGCCAGCAATGAAAAAAGCTGGACAGAGAGCTCCTACGAGCAGTACTTC
CASNEKSWTESSYEQYF
>once|TRBV7-2|TRBD1|TRBJ1-1
TGTGCCAGCAGCGCCCGACAGGGCGGTGGGGCTTTCTTT
CASSARQGGGAFF
>once|TRBV18|NA|TRBJ2-1
TGTGCCAGCTCACCGACTACTACACTCAATGAGCAGTTCTTC
CASSPTTTLNEQFF
>NA|TRBV6-6|TRBD2|TRBJ2-7
TGTGCCAGCACACCGTCGGGGGGACCGCTTAGGAACGAGCAGTACTTC
CASTPSGGPLRNEQYF
>once|TRBV2|TRBD1|TRBJ1-6
TGTGCCACCAAGGACAGGGGAGGATCACCCCTCCACTTT
CATKDRGGSPLHF
>NA|TRBV28|NA|TRBJ1-3
TGTGCCAGCAGTTTATCGCTTGGGGCATCTGGAAACACCATATATTTT
CASSLSLGASGNTIYF
>NA|TRBV10-3|NA|TRBJ2-7
TGTGCCATCAGTGAGTCGACTTACTCCTACGAGCAGTACTTC
CAISESTYSYEQYF
>NA|TRBV5-1|TRBD2|TRBJ2-1
TGCGCCAGCAGCTTGGTTGGGACTAGCGGACTCAATGAGCAGTTCTTC
CASSLVGTSGLNEQFF
>NA|TRBV6-4|NA|TRBJ2-1
TGTGCCAGCAGCTCCTGGGGGGACGGTGAGCAGTTCTTC
CASSSWGDGEQFF
>NA|TRBV29-1|TRBD2|TRBJ2-2
TGCAGCGTTGGAGCGGGAGCCACCGGGGAGCTGTTTTTT
CSVGAGATGELFF
>NA|TRBV7-2|NA|TRBJ1-3
TGTGCCAGCAGCGGGACTCTCTCTGGAAACACCATATATTTT
CASSGTLSGNTIYF
>NA|TRBV13|NA|TRBJ2-7
TGTGCCAGCAGCACCACACTTACAGTGCACGAGCAGTACTTC
CASSTTLTVHEQYF
>NA|TRBV20-1|NA|TRBJ2-1
TGCAGTGCTAGTCCTAATGAGCAGTTCTTC
CSASPNEQFF
>NA|TRBV29-1|TRBD1|TRBJ1-2
TGCAGCTACAGCGGAGCGGGCAGGGGGTCGGGAGGCTACACCTTC
CSYSGAGRGSGGYTF
>NA|TRBV18|TRBD1|TRBJ2-7
TGTGCCAGCTCACCATTCGGACAGGACTACGAGCAGTACTTC
CASSPFGQDYEQYF
>NA|TRBV19|TRBD1|TRBJ1-5
TGTGCCAGTACCCCCGGGGGACAGAACAATCAGCCCCAGCATTTT
CASTPGGQNNQPQHF
>NA|TRBV6-6|NA|TRBJ2-1
TGTGCCAGCAGTTACTCGATCGGTTCCTACAATGAGCAGTTCTTC
CASSYSIGSYNEQFF
>NA|TRBV4-1|NA|TRBJ1-4
TGCGCCAGCAGCCATCCGGAACCGGGCGGGGAACTGTTTTTT
CASSHPEPGGELFF
>once|TRBV5-5|NA|TRBJ1-5
TGTGCCAGCAGCTTGGTAAATCAGCCCCAGCATTTT
CASSLVNQPQHF
>NA|TRBV10-2|NA|TRBJ1-5
TGCGCCAGCAGTGAGAGGAGGACAGCTAGCAATCAGCCCCAGCATTTT
CASSERRTASNQPQHF
>NA|TRBV5-1|TRBD1|TRBJ1-4
TGCGCCAGCAGCCTCAACAGGGGCACCAATGAAAAACTGTTTTTT
CASSLNRGTNEKLFF
>NA|TRBV2|TRBD1|TRBJ1-1
TGTGCCAGCAGCGGGACAGGGATTGAAGCTTTCTTT
CASSGTGIEAFF
>NA|TRBV28|NA|TRBJ2-1
TGTGCCGCGGGCAGCTACAATGAGCAGTTCTTC
CAAGSYNEQFF
>NA|TRBV5-1|TRBD1|TRBJ2-2
TGCGCCAGCAGACGCGGGACAGGGGGCCCCCCGAACACCGGGGAGCTGTTTTTT
CASRRGTGGPPNTGELFF
>NA|TRBV11-2|TRBD2|TRBJ2-1
TGTGCCAGCAGCCTTACTAGCGGAGCCTACAATGAGCAGTTCTTC
CASSLTSGAYNEQFF
>NA|TRBV7-2|NA|TRBJ1-1
TGTGCCAGCAGCCTCTCGCGGAGTATGGTTGCTGAAGCTTTCTTT
CASSLSRSMVAEAFF
>NA|TRBV15|TRBD2|TRBJ2-4
TGTGCCACCAGCCTTAATAGCGGGGGGGACATTCAGTACTTC
CATSLNSGGDIQYF
>NA|TRBV20-1|TRBD1|TRBJ1-1
TGCAGTGCCCAGGGGGCCCCCGAAGCTTTCTTT
CSAQGAPEAFF
>NA|TRBV7-2|NA|TRBJ1-4
TGTGCCAGCAGCCAAGAACAGGGCCTGGGGGAACTGTTTTTT
CASSQEQGLGELFF
>NA|TRBV10-3|TRBD2|TRBJ2-3
TGTGCCATCAGTGAGGTCCTAGCGGGCACAGATACGCAGTATTTT
CAISEVLAGTDTQYF
>NA|TRBV5-1|TRBD1|TRBJ1-1
TGCGCCAGCAGCTTGGGCCTGGACAGGACGACTGAAGCTTTCTTT
CASSLGLDRTTEAFF